These T cell receptor beta chains were read from a single sample in a study of blood T cell repertoires in COVID-19. TCRdb's copy holds only in-frame clones and misses some; the assay was immunoSEQ multiplex PCR. The sample yields under 300,000 clones, 85% to 90% seen once. Sequencing was carried out using peripheral blood. The receptor source for this set is a man aged 18 to 29 with active or convalescent COVID-19. The CDR3 runs from the conserved cysteine through the conserved F or W. A D gene is named only where the DNA matches it firmly. Clone size appears in some rows only: once, few, many, or a class for an expanded clone.

D,J,V,size,CDR3,DNA
.,TRBJ1-4,TRBV5-4,.,CASSSVLSEKLFF,TGTGCCAGCAGTTCAGTGCTTTCCGAAAAACTGTTTTTT
.,TRBJ2-7,TRBV9,.,CASSVEVGYEQYF,TGTGCCAGCAGCGTAGAGGTCGGGTACGAGCAGTACTTC
.,TRBJ2-3,TRBV7-3,.,CASSFGYGATDTQYF,TGTGCCAGCAGCTTCGGCTATGGGGCCACAGATACGCAGTATTTT
TRBD2,TRBJ2-7,TRBV11-3,.,CASSSSGRTLEQYF,TGTGCCAGCAGCTCGAGCGGGAGGACGCTCGAGCAGTACTTC
.,TRBJ1-6,TRBV29-1,few,CSVLPPDRHSPLHF,TGCAGCGTGCTACCCCCGGACAGACATTCACCCCTCCACTTT
.,TRBJ1-2,TRBV9,.,CASSVGGGAGYGYTF,TGTGCCAGCAGCGTAGGGGGTGGGGCAGGCTATGGCTACACCTTC
.,TRBJ1-1,TRBV5-1,.,CASRIVLGSRNTEAFF,TGCGCCAGCAGGATAGTATTGGGCTCTCGAAACACTGAAGCTTTCTTT
TRBD1,TRBJ1-6,TRBV6-5,.,CASLGETGALHF,TGTGCCAGTCTGGGCGAGACAGGGGCCCTCCACTTT
.,TRBJ2-1,TRBV19,.,CASSILDSSYNEQFF,TGTGCCAGTAGTATACTTGACAGTTCCTACAATGAGCAGTTCTTC
.,TRBJ2-3,TRBV2,.,CASRDQRHIDTQYF,TGTGCCAGCAGAGACCAGCGCCACATAGATACGCAGTATTTT
TRBD2,TRBJ2-1,TRBV6-5,.,CASRGASGDPREFF,TGTGCCAGCAGGGGGGCTAGCGGGGATCCCCGAGAGTTCTTC
TRBD1,TRBJ2-5,TRBV10-2,.,CASRPGTGGVETQYF,TGCGCCAGCCGCCCCGGGACAGGGGGCGTCGAGACCCAGTACTTC
.,TRBJ1-3,TRBV5-1,.,CASSADMSSGNTIYF,TGCGCCAGCAGCGCTGACATGAGCTCTGGAAACACCATATATTTT
TRBD1,TRBJ1-6,TRBV5-1,.,CASSPRRQGPNSPLHF,TGCGCCAGCAGCCCCCGTCGACAGGGACCCAATTCACCCCTCCACTTT
.,TRBJ1-6,TRBV7-9,.,CASSLGQVFSPLHF,TGTGCCAGCAGCTTAGGACAGGTGTTTTCACCCCTCCACTTT
.,TRBJ1-2,TRBV29-1,.,CSVEQGMSYGYTF,TGCAGCGTTGAACAGGGGATGTCCTATGGCTACACCTTC
TRBD2,TRBJ2-7,TRBV28,.,CASGGGSSAYEQYF,TGTGCCAGTGGAGGCGGGAGTAGCGCCTACGAGCAGTACTTC
TRBD1,TRBJ1-6,TRBV5-1,.,CASTPRTGSDSPLHF,TGCGCCAGCACCCCAAGGACAGGGTCGGATTCACCCCTCCACTTT
TRBD1,TRBJ1-1,TRBV6-1,once,CASSERQGAISEAFF,TGTGCCAGCAGTGAAAGGCAGGGGGCTATATCTGAAGCTTTCTTT
TRBD1,TRBJ2-7,TRBV5-1,.,CASSPGQGAYYEQYF,TGCGCCAGCAGCCCGGGACAGGGGGCCTACTACGAGCAGTACTTC
.,TRBJ1-1,TRBV5-1,.,CASSLVSGNTEAFF,TGCGCCAGCAGCTTGGTATCCGGGAACACTGAAGCTTTCTTT
.,TRBJ2-3,TRBV5-1,.,CASSLGRVTDTQYF,TGCGCCAGCAGCTTGGGTCGTGTCACAGATACGCAGTATTTT
.,TRBJ1-1,TRBV6-5,.,CASTDGHLNTEAFF,TGTGCCAGCACGGATGGACACTTGAACACTGAAGCTTTCTTT
.,TRBJ2-3,TRBV3-1/TRBV3-2,.,CASNLRPGDTQYF,TGTGCCAGCAACCTCCGGCCAGGAGATACGCAGTATTTT
.,TRBJ1-4,TRBV5-1,.,CASSLQLVGGEKLFF,TGCGCCAGCAGCTTGCAGTTAGTGGGAGGGGAAAAACTGTTTTTT
TRBD1,TRBJ1-2,TRBV24-1,.,CATSGGGQGSDYTF,TGTGCCACCAGTGGGGGGGGACAGGGCTCTGACTACACCTTC
.,TRBJ1-5,TRBV7-2,once,CASSLSRGNQPQHF,TGTGCCAGCAGCTTATCCCGGGGAAATCAGCCCCAGCATTTT
.,TRBJ2-3,TRBV21-1,.,CASSDMTGVRDTQYF,TGTGCCAGCAGCGACATGACAGGAGTGCGAGATACGCAGTATTTT
.,TRBJ1-2,TRBV29-1,.,CSAFTTDGLAPNYGYTF,TGCAGCGCATTTACGACAGACGGTCTGGCCCCTAACTATGGCTACACCTTC
TRBD2,TRBJ2-3,TRBV5-1,.,CASSVAPSGRASTDTQYF,TGCGCCAGCAGCGTAGCTCCTAGCGGGAGGGCCAGCACAGATACGCAGTATTTT
TRBD1,TRBJ2-5,TRBV5-5,.,CASSLSGGQETQYF,TGTGCCAGCAGCTTGTCAGGGGGCCAAGAGACCCAGTACTTC
TRBD2,TRBJ2-1,TRBV5-4,.,CASSLGGTRGFDEQFF,TGTGCCAGCAGCTTGGGCGGGACTAGGGGTTTCGATGAGCAGTTCTTC
.,TRBJ1-5,TRBV30,.,CAWSVGGNQPQHF,TGTGCCTGGAGTGTAGGCGGGAATCAGCCCCAGCATTTT
TRBD1,TRBJ1-2,TRBV6-2/TRBV6-3,.,CASSHRQGVDYTF,TGTGCCAGCAGTCACCGACAGGGAGTAGACTACACCTTC
.,TRBJ2-5,TRBV12-3/TRBV12-4,.,CASSPGNQETQYF,TGTGCCAGCAGCCCCGGGAACCAAGAGACCCAGTACTTC
.,TRBJ1-1,TRBV4-2,.,CASSQERRGSVDTEAFF,TGTGCCAGCAGCCAAGAGAGGAGGGGTAGTGTCGACACTGAAGCTTTCTTT
.,TRBJ1-4,TRBV10-3,.,CAISEGGSEKLFF,TGTGCCATCAGCGAGGGGGGGTCTGAAAAACTGTTTTTT
.,TRBJ2-5,TRBV5-1,.,CASGPSGETQYF,TGCGCCAGCGGACCCTCGGGGGAGACCCAGTACTTC
TRBD2,TRBJ2-5,TRBV7-6,once,CASSRAGGLQETQYF,TGTGCCAGCAGTCGAGCGGGAGGGCTACAAGAGACCCAGTACTTC
TRBD1,TRBJ1-2,TRBV5-4,.,CASSAPWSGGAGYTF,TGTGCCAGCAGCGCCCCCTGGTCAGGGGGCGCGGGCTACACCTTC